This paragraph covers one TCR beta chain sequence. Original processing methods: Amplified reference gene primers provided the basis for estimating nucleated cell counts. This table comes from immunoSEQ multiplex PCR, and its TCRdb copy is limited to in-frame clones, with some not included. D and trimming come from the DNA, and the V and J calls and clone size come from that table. The repertoire includes about 180,000 clones, roughly 83% of them detected once, and roughly 14% sits in the top ten. The record originates from a study of blood T cell repertoires in COVID-19. Study as a whole: The United States, Italy and Spain provided the acute and convalescent COVID-19 samples. T cells, B-cell-depleted T cells, or PBMCs provided the cDNA or gDNA that served as material.

V was clipped by 5 bases and J by 2 bases; unmatched bases: 2. The CDR3 totals 14 residues. Germline-derived CDR1 and CDR2 are LNHDA and SQIVND (reference sequence). This receptor was taken from a man aged 18 to 29 with active or convalescent COVID-19. This chain connects TRBV19 to TRBJ2-7, with TRBD1 matching 11 bases. Source material: peripheral blood. The CDR3 region has the DNA TGTGCCAGTAGTGGACAGGGGGCTACCTACGAGCAGTACTTC. This translates into CASSGQGATYEQYF.